The entry below gives a single T cell receptor beta chain sequence along with its context. The CDR3 extends over 12 amino acids. The germline CDR1 and CDR2 sequences are SEHNR and FQNEAQ (reference sequence). V shed 5 bases and J shed 2 bases, with 6 bases lying between them. Original processing notes: Researchers report that nucleated cell counts were estimated from reference gene primer amplification. The method was immunoSEQ multiplex PCR; TCRdb's version includes in-frame clones alone and lacks a portion of them. The V and J calls and the clone size are those of that table, but D and trimming were determined from the DNA. This table has some 100,000 clones, approximately 91% appearing once. This specimen comes from a study of blood T cell repertoires in COVID-19. Study-wide context: Sources were T cells, B-cell-depleted T cells, or PBMCs; the material itself was cDNA or gDNA.

This sequence originates from a woman aged 60-70 years with acute or convalescent COVID-19. The chain is built from TRBV7-9 and TRBJ2-5; D call uncertain. Material for sequencing was peripheral blood. This CDR3 reads CASSPTQETQYF. CDR3 nucleotide sequence: TGTGCCAGCAGCCCGACACAAGAGACCCAGTACTTC.